Below, 22 T cell receptor beta chains from the same sample are listed, as sequenced in a study of T-cell memory formation after mild COVID-19. Using its own MiXCR run on the 5' RACE reads, TCRdb lists one record per CDR3 protein. The data contain approximately 240,000 distinct CDR3 sequences, about 16% of them singletons. Sample: PBMCs or a T cell subset sorted from them (not recorded which). These receptors were taken from a man younger than 30 who had mild COVID-19 (a few samples of this study predate the infection). Cell type and time point are not known.

The J gene is TRBJ2-4, the V gene TRBV5-4; 10 bases fit TRBD1. The CDR3 extends over 14 amino acids. Germline trimming cut 0 bases from V and 8 bases from J; bases unmatched to any gene: 2. CDR1 is SGHNT, CDR2 YYREEE, per germline (reference sequence). CDR3 sequence reads: CASSLGQGADIQYF. For the CDR3, the DNA is TGTGCCAGCAGCTTGGGACAGGGGGCTGACATTCAGTACTTC.

The V and J genes are TRBV6-5 and TRBJ2-1, with 7 bases matching TRBD2. V lost 6 bases and J lost 2; bases outside the gene matches: 4. Germline V lookup: CDR1 MNHEY, CDR2 SVGAGI. CDR3 length: 14 residues. The CDR3 bases are TGTGCCAGCAGAGCGGGGTACCCCTACAATGAGCAGTTCTTC. This translates into CASRAGYPYNEQFF.

This sequence joins TRBV4-2 and TRBJ2-5; D is undetermined. The germline V and J ends were trimmed by 6 bases and 2 bases, with 10 bases remaining between them. Germline CDR1 reads LGHNA; CDR2 reads YNFKEQ. This CDR3 spans 13 amino acids. CDR3 in amino acids: CASSPAEQETQYF. CDR3 nucleotides: TGTGCCAGCAGTCCCGCGGAGCAAGAGACCCAGTACTTC.

The chain couples TRBV10-3 to TRBJ1-1, with a possible D match to TRBD1 (5 bases). CDR3 length: 14 amino acids. V gave up 6 bases and J gave up 1 base, with 12 bases separating them. Germline V CDR1 and CDR2: ENHRY, SYGVKD. Here the CDR3 DNA reads TGTGCCATCAGAGGAGACAGATGGAACACTGAAGCTTTCTTT. Translated: CAIRGDRWNTEAFF.

CDR3 sequence reads: CASSRVRGLGETQYF. The CDR3 nucleotides read TGTGCCAGCAGCCGGGTTCGGGGCCTAGGAGAGACCCAGTACTTC. The chain recombines TRBV12-3 or TRBV12-4 with TRBJ2-5; D tentatively reads TRBD1 or TRBD2 (5 bases each). Trimming left V 6 bases short and J 4 bases short, with 18 bases between. This CDR3 spans 15 amino acids.

The genes are TRBV6-1 and TRBJ1-2, with a possible D match to TRBD1 (5 bases). The germline CDR1 and CDR2 sequences are MNHNS and SASEGT. The CDR3 length is 14 residues. V was cut by 2 bases and J by 7 bases, with 14 bases left in between. The CDR3 region has the DNA TGTGCCAGCAGTGAACCCGCAGGGACCGGTGGCTACACCTTC. It specifies CASSEPAGTGGYTF.

This clonotype has more than one count but fewer than ten. The V gene is TRBV30, the J gene TRBJ1-1; 9 bases align to TRBD1. The V gene end was trimmed by 5 bases and the J gene end by 0 bases; junction bases not matched to a gene: 4. CDR3 length: 14 residues. Germline CDR1 reads GTSNPN; CDR2 reads SVGIG (reference sequence). CDR3 residues: CAWYRGRVNTEAFF. Here the CDR3 DNA reads TGTGCCTGGTACAGGGGGCGGGTGAACACTGAAGCTTTCTTT. Full variable domain (missing parts from reference TRBV30 and TRBJ1-1): SQTIHQWPATLVQPVGSPLSLECTVEGTSNPNLYWYRQAAGRGLQLLFYSVGIGQISSEVPQNLSASRPQDRQFILSSKKLLLSDSGFYLCAWYRGRVNTEAFFGQGTRLTVV.

This clonotype was seen just once. The rearrangement uses TRBV29-1 and TRBJ2-1, with D perhaps TRBD2 (5 bases). V was trimmed by 2 bases and J by 6 bases, leaving 11 bases between them. The CDR3 loop spans 13 amino acids. Germline CDR1 is SQVTM and CDR2 is ANQGSEA. As DNA, the CDR3 is TGCAGCGTTGAATTGGCGGGTAGCAATGAGCAGTTCTTC. Its translation is CSVELAGSNEQFF.

This rearrangement joins TRBV27 to TRBJ1-2; 7 positions match TRBD1. CDR1 and CDR2 (germline): MNHEY, SMNVEV (reference sequence). The V segment lost 5 bases and the J segment 8 bases; nucleotides outside the gene matches: 17. There are 16 residues in the CDR3. The CDR3 DNA reads as TGTGCCAGCAGTAAAAATTACGACAGGGCCCTATACGGCTACACCTTC. Protein: CASSKNYDRALYGYTF.

V gene TRBV7-2 combines with J gene TRBJ1-5; TRBD1 is a possible D gene (5 bases). This CDR3 contains 14 residues. V gave up 5 bases and J gave up 7 bases, with 15 bases separating them. CDR1 and CDR2 (germline): SGHTA, FQGNSA. The CDR3 region has the DNA TGTGCCAGCAGCGCCAATAGGGGAGAGCAGCCCCAGCATTTT. Protein: CASSANRGEQPQHF.

This clonotype was recorded a few times. The chain recombines TRBV18 with TRBJ2-7; perhaps TRBD1 as D (6 bases). V was trimmed by 4 bases and J by 0 bases, leaving 7 bases between them. Germline assignment: CDR1 KGHSH and CDR2 LQKENI. The CDR3 is 13 amino acids. This CDR3 reads CASSRTVSYEQYF. In DNA form, the CDR3 reads TGTGCCAGCTCACGGACAGTCTCCTACGAGCAGTACTTC. Together with reference TRBV18 and TRBJ2-7, the CDR3 gives the full variable domain: NAGVMQNPRHLVRRRGQEARLRCSPMKGHSHVYWYRQLPEEGLKFMVYLQKENIIDESGMPKERFSAEFPKEGPSILRIQQVVRGDSAAYFCASSRTVSYEQYFGPGTRLTVT.

This clonotype was detected a few times. V usage is TRBV20-1 and J usage is TRBJ1-1, with unresolved D. Per the germline V gene, CDR1 is DFQATT and CDR2 is SNEGSKA (reference sequence). This CDR3 region has 13 residues. V was pared by 4 bases and J by 1 base, with 10 bases between. This chain's CDR3 is CSATPDGNTEAFF. DNA of the CDR3: TGCAGTGCTACGCCGGACGGGAACACTGAAGCTTTCTTT.

J is TRBJ2-7 and V is TRBV5-4, with 8 bases aligning to TRBD2. The CDR3 extends over 15 amino acids. The trim removed 4 bases at V and 3 bases at J, leaving 9 bases unmatched. Germline V gene sequence: CDR1 SGHNT, CDR2 YYREEE (reference sequence). CDR3: CASSPGLAGNYEQYF. Written as DNA, the CDR3 is TGTGCCAGCAGCCCCGGGCTAGCGGGTAACTACGAGCAGTACTTC. The full variable domain, completed using reference TRBV5-4 and TRBJ2-7, is ETGVTQSPTHLIKTRGQQVTLRCSSQSGHNTVSWYQQALGQGPQFIFQYYREEENGRGNFPPRFSGLQFPNYSSELNVNALELDDSALYLCASSPGLAGNYEQYFGPGTRLTVT.

The sample holds a few counts of this clonotype. The rearrangement uses TRBV5-1 and TRBJ2-3; 10 bases map to TRBD2. CDR3 length: 16 amino acids. The trim removed 4 bases at V and 6 bases at J, leaving 11 bases unmatched. The germline V gene has CDR1 SGHRS and CDR2 YFSETQ. CDR3 sequence: CASSGTGTSASDTQYF. Here the CDR3 DNA reads TGCGCCAGCAGCGGCACCGGGACTAGCGCTTCTGATACGCAGTATTTT.

This rearrangement joins TRBV12-3 or TRBV12-4 to TRBJ1-3, with D uncertain. V gave up 5 bases and J gave up 0 bases, with 14 bases separating them. This CDR3 region has 16 residues. DNA for the CDR3: TGTGCCAGCAGTCCTCTGGTTTCGAACTCTGGAAACACCATATATTTT. Amino acids: CASSPLVSNSGNTIYF.

The chain has TRBV7-8 and TRBJ2-5; 7 bases are shared with TRBD2. The CDR3 consists of 15 residues. V dropped 3 bases and J dropped 5; count of bases not matched to a gene: 9. Germline V gives CDR1 SGHVS, CDR2 FQNEAQ. Written as DNA, the CDR3 is TGTGCCAGCAGCTTGACTAGCCCCAGGGAGGAGACCCAGTACTTC. This codes for CASSLTSPREETQYF.

This clonotype was recorded a few times. The CDR3 here is CASSSPIQGMNSPLHF. In DNA, the CDR3 is TGTGCCAGCAGTTCCCCTATACAGGGTATGAATTCACCCCTCCACTTT. V gene TRBV6-5 combines with J gene TRBJ1-6, with D tentatively TRBD1 (6 bases). Germline CDR1 is MNHEY and CDR2 is SVGAGI. This CDR3 contains 16 residues. Trimming took 4 bases from V and 7 from J, leaving 17 bases between them.

The sample holds a few counts of this clonotype. The rearrangement links TRBV5-1 to TRBJ2-5; no reliable D call. Trimming took off 0 bases at V and 7 bases at J, with 13 bases between the two ends. The length of the CDR3 is 14 residues. CDR1 SGHRS and CDR2 YFSETQ come from the germline V gene. CDR3 nucleotides: TGCGCCAGCAGCTTGGCGCCAGGCGAGTCGACCCAGTACTTC. It is translated as CASSLAPGESTQYF.

The sample holds a few counts of this clonotype. The chain uses TRBV29-1 and TRBJ2-7; possibly TRBD2 for D (6 bases). The CDR3 loop spans 13 amino acids. Trimming stripped 6 bases from V and 3 bases from J, with 15 bases between. Germline V gene lookup returns CDR1 SQVTM and CDR2 ANQGSEA. The CDR3 is CSVRAGSFYEQYF. The CDR3 region has the DNA TGCAGCGTCAGGGCGGGGAGTTTCTACGAGCAGTACTTC.

The chain recombines TRBV7-8 with TRBJ1-5; 7 bases are shared with TRBD1. With 5 bases clipped from V and 0 bases from J, the junction kept 7 bases outside the gene matches. Per the germline V gene, CDR1 is SGHVS and CDR2 is FQNEAQ. CDR3 length: 16 amino acids. CDR3 region: CASSLEQGYSNQPQHF. The DNA of the CDR3 is TGTGCCAGCAGCCTCGAACAGGGGTATAGCAATCAGCCCCAGCATTTT.

The gene calls are TRBV19 and TRBJ2-1; TRBD2 is a possible D gene (6 bases). V was trimmed by 2 bases and J by 8 bases, leaving 10 bases between them. Germline CDR1 and CDR2: LNHDA and SQIVND (reference sequence). The CDR3 totals 13 residues. The CDR3 bases are TGTGCCAGTAGTATATGGTCTAGCGATGAGCAGTTCTTC. Translation gives CASSIWSSDEQFF.

The V gene is TRBV20-1, the J gene TRBJ2-5; 11 positions match TRBD2. This CDR3 comprises 13 residues. V lost 6 bases to trimming and J lost 6 bases; unmatched junction nucleotides: 6. Looked up from germline, CDR1 is DFQATT and CDR2 is SNEGSKA (reference sequence). CDR3 nucleotide sequence: TGCAGTGCCCATAGCGGGGGGGCGAAGACCCAGTACTTC. It yields the protein CSAHSGGAKTQYF.